This T cell receptor beta chain was captured by sequencing in a study of shared clonotypes between healthy human individuals. Findings and caveats of the study: Richness estimates generally favored naive over memory subsets.

Assay runs were performed at deep level. Profiling relied on immunoSEQ multiplex PCR, and the TCRdb table lists in-frame clones only, not all of them. The table lists over a million clones, 75% of them singletons. Note on this clone: Its target is not known.

All the donors were Caucasian adults who lived in Nashville, Tennessee. This TCR was sampled from a man younger than 35 in good health. The sequenced material came from memory CD4+ T cells sorted from blood. The subset was: CD45RA-negative fraction.

Written as DNA, the CDR3 is TGTGCCAGCAGTTACGAGGGGAAGGGTACCTACGAGCAGTACTTC. It encodes CASSYEGKGTYEQYF. The chain employs TRBV6-5 and TRBJ2-7, with D perhaps assigned TRBD1 or TRBD2 (5 bases each). CDR1 MNHEY and CDR2 SVGAGI come from the germline V gene. The V end was cut by 2 bases, the J end by 2 bases, with 13 bases between. This CDR3 comprises 15 residues.